This TCR beta chain was sequenced for a study of shared clonotypes between healthy human individuals. Study-level points and caveats: Since donors were few, the genetic and exposure-history diversity represented was limited.

Concerning this clone: The antigen remains unidentified.

This table comes from immunoSEQ multiplex PCR, and its TCRdb copy is limited to in-frame clones, with some not included. The sample yields roughly 2.5 million clones, about 92% seen once. Specimen: naive CD4+ T cells sorted from blood. Subset reported: CD45RA+ positively selected. The source is a man younger than 35 in good health.

The CDR3 sequence is CASQSGGSYEQYF. CDR3 DNA: TGTGCTAGTCAGAGCGGGGGCTCCTACGAGCAGTACTTC. This chain links TRBV12-5 with TRBJ2-7; 8 bases are shared with TRBD2. Germline V gene data show CDR1 as LGHNT and CDR2 as FRNRAP. The CDR3 consists of 13 residues. The trim removed 8 bases at V and 0 bases at J, leaving 3 bases unmatched.